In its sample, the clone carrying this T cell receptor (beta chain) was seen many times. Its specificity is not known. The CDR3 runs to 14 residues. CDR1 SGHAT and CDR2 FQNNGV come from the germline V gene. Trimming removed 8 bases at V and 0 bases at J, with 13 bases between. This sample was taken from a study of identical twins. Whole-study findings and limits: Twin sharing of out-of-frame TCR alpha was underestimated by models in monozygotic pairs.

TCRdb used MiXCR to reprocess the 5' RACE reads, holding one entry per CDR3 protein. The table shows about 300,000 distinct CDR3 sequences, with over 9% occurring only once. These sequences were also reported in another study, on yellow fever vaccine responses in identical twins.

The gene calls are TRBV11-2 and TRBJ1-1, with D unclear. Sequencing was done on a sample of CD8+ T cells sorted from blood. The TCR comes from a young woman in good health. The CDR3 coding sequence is TGTGCCAGCGAAGGGTTCGGACTGAACACTGAAGCTTTCTTT. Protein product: CASEGFGLNTEAFF. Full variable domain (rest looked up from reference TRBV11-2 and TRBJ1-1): EAGVAQSPRYKIIEKRQSVAFWCNPISGHATLYWYQQILGQGPKLLIQFQNNGVVDDSQLPKDRFSAERLKGVDSTLKIQPAKLEDSAVYLCASEGFGLNTEAFFGQGTRLTVV.